The clone carrying this T cell receptor (beta chain) was seen at least ten times. Its specificity is unknown. The sample comes from a study of response to subunit inactivated influenza vaccine. Study conclusions and caveats: Each seasonal influenza vaccination, the authors suggested, recruits few new T cells.

Germline V lookup: CDR1 SQVTM, CDR2 ANQGSEA. With V trimmed by 7 bases and J by 6 bases, 11 bases remained unmatched. The CDR3 length is 14 residues. TCRdb independently ran MiXCR on the RT-PCR reads; one entry per CDR3 protein. Of 650,000 to 850,000 distinct CDR3 sequences listed, approximately 15% are singletons. Sequencing was performed on PBMCs from blood, taken 14 to 15 days before vaccination. This clonotype was obtained from a man aged 50-60 years who received an inactivated influenza vaccine. V usage is TRBV29-1 and J usage is TRBJ2-2, with TRBD1 matching 7 bases. CDR3 in DNA: TGCAGCGGTAAACGGGACAGCCTGGCCGGGGAGCTGTTTTTT. Encoded protein: CSGKRDSLAGELFF.